This entry lists 27 T cell receptor beta chains sequenced from one sample in a study of shared clonotypes between healthy human individuals. TCRdb keeps only in-frame clones here, not all; method: immunoSEQ multiplex PCR. The data contain some 2.1 million clones, approximately 95% of them singletons. What was sequenced was naive CD4+ T cells sorted from blood. Subset meaning: CD45RA+ positively selected. These receptors all come from a man younger than 30 in good health.

The chain links TRBV5-1 to TRBJ1-2; D ambiguous. CDR3 length: 14 amino acids. In germline, CDR1 is SGHRS, CDR2 YFSETQ. Trimming cost V 0 bases and J 5 bases, with 11 bases left between them. The CDR3 sequence is CASSLEERLYGYTF. The CDR3 DNA follows: TGCGCCAGCAGCTTGGAGGAACGACTATATGGCTACACCTTC.

Only a few counts were recorded for this clone. The chain joins TRBV5-1 to TRBJ2-3; either TRBD1 or TRBD2 may supply D (5 bases each). Germline lookup yields CDR1 SGHRS and CDR2 YFSETQ. V was pared by 3 bases and J by 0 bases, with 5 bases between. This CDR3 has 13 residues. The CDR3 is CASSWDSTDTQYF. CDR3 in DNA: TGCGCCAGCAGCTGGGACAGCACAGATACGCAGTATTTT.

The rearrangement uses TRBV29-1 and TRBJ2-1, with 8 bases identical to TRBD1. After removal of 6 bases from V and 7 bases from J, the junction contained 14 bases not matched to a gene. The CDR3 has 15 residues. Germline V gene lookup returns CDR1 SQVTM and CDR2 ANQGSEA. The DNA for the CDR3 is TGCAGCGTAAGAGGGGGGACAGGTAGTACAAATGAGCAGTTCTTC. Its translation: CSVRGGTGSTNEQFF.

This clone was detected only a few times. Other DNA sequences in the same sample also yield this CDR3. The V gene is TRBV2, the J gene TRBJ2-2, with unresolved D. The length of the CDR3 is 11 residues. Germline CDR1 and CDR2: SNHLY and FYNNEI. Trimming pared 5 bases from V and 4 bases from J, leaving 2 bases between. Here the CDR3 reads CASSITGELFF. Written as DNA, the CDR3 is TGTGCCAGCAGTATCACCGGGGAGCTGTTTTTT.

The CDR3 bases are TGCGCCAGCAGCCAAGGAGGCCCACGCGTTGCAACTAATGAAAAACTGTTTTTT. Translation: CASSQGGPRVATNEKLFF. The gene calls are TRBV4-1 and TRBJ1-4; D gene uncertain. V lost 1 base and J lost 0, with 15 bases in between. The germline CDR1 and CDR2 sequences are MGHRA and YSYEKL. There are 18 residues in the CDR3.

This rearrangement joins TRBV2 to TRBJ2-3; D gene uncertain. This CDR3 has 15 residues. Germline V gives CDR1 SNHLY, CDR2 FYNNEI. V was trimmed by 3 bases and J by 5 bases, leaving 15 bases between them. The DNA of the CDR3 is TGTGCCAGCAGTGATGAGATCGCAGACGGAGATACGCAGTATTTT. It codes for CASSDEIADGDTQYF.

The V gene is TRBV11-2, the J gene TRBJ1-5; the match to TRBD1 covers 7 bases. V gave up 5 bases and J gave up 3 bases; unmatched junction bases: 7. Germline values: CDR1 SGHAT, CDR2 FQNNGV. The CDR3 runs 15 residues. CDR3 in amino acids: CASSLGQGDNQPQHF. The CDR3 DNA is TGTGCCAGCAGCCTGGGGCAGGGGGACAATCAGCCCCAGCATTTT.

A note on this clone: Other DNA sequences within the sample encode an identical CDR3. The chain has TRBV30 and TRBJ2-3; 9 nucleotides line up with TRBD1. Germline CDR1 reads GTSNPN; CDR2 reads SVGIG (reference sequence). Trimming took 5 bases from V and 6 from J; bases not matched to a gene: 3. The CDR3 loop spans 12 amino acids. The CDR3 DNA is TGTGCCTGGGGGACAGGGACTGATACGCAGTATTTT. Amino acid sequence: CAWGTGTDTQYF.

The V and J genes are TRBV5-8 and TRBJ2-7; D not resolved. Germline V gene data show CDR1 as SGHTS and CDR2 as YDEGEE. V lost 0 bases and J 9 bases, leaving 19 bases between the germline ends. CDR3 length: 15 residues. CDR3 sequence: CASSLAGGTFTVQYF. CDR3 sequence (DNA): TGTGCCAGCAGCTTGGCCGGCGGCACATTTACGGTGCAGTACTTC.

This clone occurred once. The chain combines TRBV7-9 with TRBJ2-3; 11 nucleotides align to TRBD2. V gave up 4 bases and J gave up 5 bases; unmatched junction bases: 14. The CDR3 sequence is 18 residues long. CDR1 is SEHNR and CDR2 is FQNEAQ in the germline V gene (reference sequence). The CDR3 here is CASSSPHGTSGSLDTQYF. As DNA, the CDR3 is TGTGCCAGCAGCTCCCCCCACGGAACTAGCGGGAGTTTAGATACGCAGTATTTT.

The V and J genes are TRBV10-3 and TRBJ1-6; D not certain. The CDR3 is 13 amino acids. V lost 8 bases, J lost 10 bases, and 15 bases lay in between. CDR1 ENHRY and CDR2 SYGVKD come from the germline V gene. CDR3: CAIEREFGSPLHF. The CDR3 DNA is TGTGCCATCGAGAGGGAATTCGGATCACCCCTCCACTTT.

The rearrangement links TRBV7-3 to TRBJ1-2, with a possible D match to TRBD1 (5 bases). The germline V and J ends were trimmed by 1 base and 2 bases, with 11 bases remaining between them. This CDR3 is 15 amino acids long. Germline V gene lookup returns CDR1 SGHTA and CDR2 FQGTGA. The CDR3 DNA reads as TGTGCCAGCAGCTTAAAGGCAGGGCCCAACTATGGCTACACCTTC. Its translation is CASSLKAGPNYGYTF.

V gene TRBV19 combines with J gene TRBJ1-1; D perhaps matches TRBD1 (6 bases). CDR1 LNHDA and CDR2 SQIVND come from the germline V gene (reference sequence). The CDR3 spans 14 residues. The ends were cut back, 6 bases at V and 1 base at J, with 12 bases in the middle. For the CDR3, the DNA is TGTGCCAGTAGGTTAGGGGGACAGAACACTGAAGCTTTCTTT. Encoded protein: CASRLGGQNTEAFF.

This chain uses TRBV5-1 with TRBJ2-5, with TRBD1 matching over 7 bases. This CDR3 is built from 15 residues. Trimming took 4 bases from V and 6 from J; bases not matched to a gene: 12. Germline CDR1 and CDR2: SGHRS and YFSETQ. The DNA for the CDR3 is TGCGCCAGCAGCCCCGGGGTAGGGGGCAGTAAGACCCAGTACTTC. Translating gives CASSPGVGGSKTQYF.

The chain couples TRBV30 to TRBJ1-2, with D perhaps matching TRBD1 (6 bases). The CDR3 extends over 13 amino acids. Trimming took 5 bases from V and 8 from J, leaving 18 bases between them. CDR1 and CDR2 from the germline V gene are GTSNPN and SVGIG (reference sequence). CDR3 residues: CAWGSLTGRGYTF. For the CDR3, the DNA is TGTGCCTGGGGGTCCTTAACAGGGCGCGGCTACACCTTC.

The rearrangement links TRBV5-1 to TRBJ2-3; TRBD1 might be the D (6 bases). CDR1 SGHRS and CDR2 YFSETQ come from the germline V gene. This CDR3 has 14 amino acids. Trimming removed 5 bases at V and 2 bases at J, with 12 bases between. The CDR3 sequence: CASRPDSPTDTQYF. The CDR3 DNA reads TGCGCCAGCAGACCGGACAGCCCCACAGATACGCAGTATTTT.

The chain has TRBV28 and TRBJ1-1; D might be TRBD1 (5 bases). Trimming left V 8 bases short and J 11 bases short, with 27 bases between. The CDR3 extends over 15 amino acids. Germline CDR1 MDHEN, CDR2 SYDVKM. The CDR3 DNA follows: TGTGCCAGCGGCCTGGGCTGGGTTGCAGCTGGGGCCGCTTTCTTT. This gives the protein CASGLGWVAAGAAFF. The variable domain in full, completed from reference TRBV28 and TRBJ1-1, reads DVKVTQSSRYLVKRTGEKVFLECVQDMDHENMFWYRQDPGLGLRLIYFSYDVKMKEKGDIPEGYSVSREKKERFSLILESASTNQTSMYLCASGLGWVAAGAAFFGQGTRLTVV.

The chain is built from TRBV7-9 and TRBJ2-7; 10 bases match TRBD2. The germline gives CDR1 SEHNR, CDR2 FQNEAQ (reference sequence). The CDR3 runs to 18 residues. V lost 7 bases, J lost 0 bases, and 15 bases stayed unmatched. CDR3 sequence reads: CASTQIPGLANSSYEQYF. Here the CDR3 DNA reads TGTGCCAGCACCCAAATCCCGGGACTAGCGAATAGCTCCTACGAGCAGTACTTC.

In this sample, this clone turned up once. The rearrangement uses TRBV9 and TRBJ2-2; 8 nucleotides align to TRBD2. From germline, CDR1 is SGDLS and CDR2 YYNGEE. The trim removed 1 base at V and 0 bases at J, leaving 14 bases unmatched. The CDR3 is 20 residues long. CDR3 protein: CASSVISRPGLGSNTGELFF. CDR3 sequence (DNA): TGTGCCAGCAGCGTAATATCCCGACCGGGACTAGGATCGAACACCGGGGAGCTGTTTTTT.

The rearrangement links TRBV2 to TRBJ2-7, with TRBD2 identical over 10 bases. Germline V CDR1 and CDR2: SNHLY, FYNNEI. Trimming cost V 4 bases and J 4 bases; bases outside gene matches: 7. The CDR3 runs to 15 residues. The CDR3 protein is CASSGERGGGYEQYF. The CDR3 nucleotides are TGTGCCAGCAGTGGGGAGCGGGGGGGCGGTTACGAGCAGTACTTC.

The chain carries TRBV6-1 and TRBJ2-5, with 8 positions matching TRBD2. Germline V gene lookup returns CDR1 MNHNS and CDR2 SASEGT. Germline trimming cut 4 bases from V and 0 bases from J; bases unmatched to any gene: 7. The CDR3 runs to 16 residues. This chain's CDR3 is CASSVLIAGYQETQYF. CDR3 nucleotide sequence: TGTGCCAGCAGTGTACTCATAGCGGGGTACCAAGAGACCCAGTACTTC.

J is TRBJ1-2 and V is TRBV11-2; maybe TRBD1 (6 bases). Trimming cost V 0 bases and J 8 bases, with 13 bases left between them. CDR3 length: 14 amino acids. CDR1 and CDR2 from the germline V gene are SGHAT and FQNNGV. The DNA for the CDR3 is TGTGCCAGCAGCTTAGACGGGGGGCTAGGCGGCTACACCTTC. Translating gives CASSLDGGLGGYTF.

The gene calls are TRBV30 and TRBJ1-6; 8 bases align to TRBD1. CDR1 and CDR2 (germline): GTSNPN, SVGIG (reference sequence). V lost 8 bases and J lost 7; bases outside the gene matches: 10. CDR3 length: 14 amino acids. The chain's CDR3 is CAGTGTGGNSPLHF. The CDR3 nucleotides read TGTGCCGGAACCGGGACAGGAGGAAATTCACCCCTCCACTTT.

The chain couples TRBV7-9 to TRBJ2-5, with D uncertain. V was trimmed by 3 bases and J by 5 bases, leaving 10 bases between them. The CDR3 runs 13 residues. Germline CDR1 and CDR2: SEHNR and FQNEAQ (reference sequence). The CDR3 protein is CASSFPVGETQYF. The CDR3 nucleotides read TGTGCCAGCAGCTTTCCGGTCGGGGAGACCCAGTACTTC.

In its sample, this clone was seen a few times. The V call is TRBV10-3, the J call TRBJ2-7, with D tentatively TRBD1 or TRBD2 (5 bases each). The ends were cut back, 2 bases at V and 2 bases at J, with 10 bases in the middle. CDR3 size: 14 residues. Germline V lookup: CDR1 ENHRY, CDR2 SYGVKD. The CDR3 protein is CAISEGTAAYEQYF. The CDR3 DNA is TGTGCCATCAGTGAGGGGACGGCCGCCTACGAGCAGTACTTC.

This clone was picked up one time. This chain joins TRBV18 and TRBJ1-6; possible D gene TRBD1, 6 bases. Germline CDR1 and CDR2: KGHSH and LQKENI. V dropped 3 bases and J dropped 5 bases, with 8 bases sitting between them. This CDR3 region has 14 residues. This CDR3 reads CASSPPGDNSPLHF. The CDR3 DNA sequence: TGTGCCAGCTCACCTCCAGGGGATAATTCACCCCTCCACTTT.

The count of this clone is one. The chain has TRBV6-4 and TRBJ2-1; TRBD2 agrees at 13 bases. The V gene's germline CDR1 is MRHNA and CDR2 SNTAGT. The CDR3 has 16 amino acids. Trimming removed 4 bases from V and 8 bases from J; junction bases left unmatched: 8. CDR3 sequence (DNA): TGTGCCAGCAGTGTCCGACTAGCGGGAGGTGGCTATGAGCAGTTCTTC. This encodes CASSVRLAGGGYEQFF.